One and the same sample provided the 20 T cell receptor beta chains below, sequenced in a study of blood T cell repertoires in COVID-19. Assay used: immunoSEQ multiplex PCR; TCRdb lists only in-frame clones, some missing. The table shows roughly 150,000 clones, with approximately 82% occurring only once. Input material: peripheral blood. These TCRs come from a woman aged 70-85 years who had recovered from COVID-19.

This chain joins TRBV6-5 and TRBJ2-7; 9 bases line up with TRBD1. Looked up from germline, CDR1 is MNHEY and CDR2 is SVGAGI. V was clipped by 6 bases and J by 0 bases; unmatched bases: 3. The CDR3 loop spans 14 amino acids. The CDR3 protein is CASSRQGDSYEQYF. CDR3 bases: TGTGCCAGCAGCAGACAGGGGGACTCCTACGAGCAGTACTTC.

The chain links TRBV25-1 to TRBJ1-2; D may be TRBD1 (5 bases). In germline, CDR1 is MGHDK, CDR2 SYGVNS. The CDR3 extends over 13 amino acids. Trimming took off 2 bases at V and 8 bases at J, with 12 bases between the two ends. The CDR3 region is CASSETRAGGYTF. The DNA for the CDR3 is TGTGCCAGCAGTGAAACCAGGGCGGGAGGCTACACCTTC.

This clone has only one observation. The rearrangement uses TRBV6-5 and TRBJ1-1; 12 nucleotides agree with TRBD1. In germline, CDR1 is MNHEY, CDR2 SVGAGI. J gave up 5 bases and V 7 bases, and 8 bases lay outside the gene matches. The CDR3 is 15 amino acids. Written as DNA, the CDR3 is TGTGCCAGCAACCGGGACAGGGGGCGGGGGACTGAAGCTTTCTTT. It codes for CASNRDRGRGTEAFF.

The chain links TRBV7-9 to TRBJ2-7, with 11 bases fitting TRBD1. The V gene's germline CDR1 is SEHNR and CDR2 FQNEAQ (reference sequence). The CDR3 spans 15 residues. J was trimmed by 5 bases and V by 1 base; bases with no gene match: 4. CDR3 nucleotide sequence: TGTGCCAGCAGCTTAGGGACAGGGGGCTGGGACGAGCAGTACTTC. Its protein is CASSLGTGGWDEQYF. Full variable domain (outside the CDR3, taken from reference TRBV7-9 and TRBJ2-7): DTGVSQNPRHKITKRGQNVTFRCDPISEHNRLYWYRQTLGQGPEFLTYFQNEAQLEKSRLLSDRFSAERPKGSFSTLEIQRTEQGDSAMYLCASSLGTGGWDEQYFGPGTRLTVT.

This sequence joins TRBV18 and TRBJ1-1; D is undetermined. Germline V gene data show CDR1 as KGHSH and CDR2 as LQKENI. V was clipped by 3 bases and J by 4 bases, with 9 bases between them. The CDR3 spans 13 residues. Here the CDR3 reads CASSPPSGTEAFF. The CDR3 coding sequence is TGTGCCAGCTCACCCCCCTCAGGCACTGAAGCTTTCTTT.

The V and J genes are TRBV3-1 (or the pseudogene TRBV3-2) and TRBJ1-2; D is unresolved. The CDR3 runs 14 residues. Trimming took 3 bases from V and 8 from J, leaving 16 bases between them. CDR1 LGHDT and CDR2 YNNKEL come from the germline V gene (reference sequence). The CDR3 protein is CASSHMRSQRGYTF. The CDR3 DNA follows: TGTGCCAGCAGCCATATGCGGAGCCAGAGGGGCTACACCTTC.

The V gene is TRBV11-2, the J gene TRBJ2-7; possible D gene TRBD1, 5 bases. Germline CDR1 and CDR2: SGHAT and FQNNGV. The length of the CDR3 is 19 residues. V gave up 0 bases and J gave up 1 base, with 22 bases separating them. The CDR3 protein is CASSLDSGFRGAFSYEQYF. The CDR3 DNA reads TGTGCCAGCAGCTTAGATTCGGGCTTTCGTGGGGCTTTTTCCTACGAGCAGTACTTC.

The chain combines TRBV13 with TRBJ2-7, with TRBD2 matching over 10 bases. The V gene's germline CDR1 is PRHDT and CDR2 FYEKMQ (reference sequence). V was clipped by 5 bases and J by 7 bases; unmatched bases: 5. The CDR3 has 13 amino acids. The CDR3, as DNA: TGTGCCAGCAGCCGAGAGCGGGAGGGTGAGCAGTACTTC. Translation: CASSREREGEQYF.

This chain links TRBV5-1 with TRBJ2-4; tentative D call: TRBD2 (5 bases). Germline V gene lookup returns CDR1 SGHRS and CDR2 YFSETQ. V was clipped by 4 bases and J by 0 bases, with 8 bases between them. The CDR3 totals 14 residues. The CDR3 here is CASSLGVAKNIQYF. The CDR3 DNA is TGCGCCAGCAGCCTCGGGGTAGCCAAAAACATTCAGTACTTC.

This clone has just one count. V gene TRBV3-1 (or the pseudogene TRBV3-2) combines with J gene TRBJ1-2; D is ambiguous. CDR3 length equals 14 residues. Germline-derived CDR1 and CDR2 are LGHDT and YNNKEL (reference sequence). V lost 7 bases, J lost 7 bases, and 19 bases lay in between. This chain's CDR3 is CASTSRASGSGYTF. The DNA for the CDR3 is TGTGCCAGCACCTCGAGGGCTTCTGGGAGTGGCTACACCTTC.

The J gene is TRBJ2-5, the V gene TRBV6-5; TRBD1 matches at 8 bases. This CDR3 spans 13 amino acids. Germline V gives CDR1 MNHEY, CDR2 SVGAGI. With V trimmed by 11 bases and J by 5 bases, 10 bases remained unmatched. The DNA for the CDR3 is TGTGCCCGCGCCAGGGGGCTGGGGGAGACCCAGTACTTC. Translation: CARARGLGETQYF.

The chain recombines TRBV29-1 with TRBJ2-7, with 9 bases identical to TRBD1. CDR3 length: 15 amino acids. Germline CDR1 and CDR2: SQVTM and ANQGSEA. V dropped 6 bases and J dropped 7; count of bases not matched to a gene: 16. The CDR3 bases are TGCAGCGTCCTCGGACCCACAGGGGGCGTCAATGAGCAGTACTTC. Residues: CSVLGPTGGVNEQYF.

This clone was observed a single time. This sequence joins TRBV15 and TRBJ2-7; D call uncertain. The germline V and J ends were trimmed by 0 bases and 0 bases, with 9 bases remaining between them. Germline CDR1 is LNHNV and CDR2 is YYDKDF (reference sequence). The CDR3 extends over 15 amino acids. For the CDR3, the DNA is TGTGCCACCAGCAGAGAGGGCTTCAGCTCCTACGAGCAGTACTTC. Its protein product is CATSREGFSSYEQYF.

This clone showed up just once. This chain's CDR3 is CASSLRMPNEKLFF. CDR3 bases: TGTGCCAGTAGTCTGAGGATGCCTAATGAAAAACTGTTTTTT. The chain links TRBV19 to TRBJ1-4, with D hard to call. CDR1 is LNHDA and CDR2 is SQIVND in the germline V gene (reference sequence). V was trimmed by 5 bases and J by 3 bases, leaving 10 bases between them. The CDR3 loop spans 14 amino acids.

The J gene is TRBJ2-3, the V gene TRBV7-6; maybe TRBD2 (5 bases). The CDR3 totals 17 residues. V lost 1 base and J 0 bases, leaving 14 bases between the germline ends. In germline, CDR1 is SGHVS, CDR2 FNYEAQ. CDR3 region: CASSLGASGTSTDTQYF. DNA of the CDR3: TGTGCCAGCAGCTTAGGGGCCAGCGGAACTAGCACAGATACGCAGTATTTT.

The chain combines TRBV19 with TRBJ1-1; maybe TRBD1 (5 bases). V shed 10 bases and J shed 1 base, with 13 bases lying between them. CDR3 length: 13 residues. The V gene's germline CDR1 is LNHDA and CDR2 SQIVND (reference sequence). This CDR3 is CATSGLPNTEAFF. CDR3 sequence (DNA): TGTGCCACCTCGGGACTCCCGAACACTGAAGCTTTCTTT. The entire variable domain, with the rest obtained from reference TRBV19 and TRBJ1-1, is as follows: DGGITQSPKYLFRKEGQNVTLSCEQNLNHDAMYWYRQDPGQGLRLIYYSQIVNDFQKGDIAEGYSVSREKKESFPLTVTSAQKNPTAFYLCATSGLPNTEAFFGQGTRLTVV.

This chain uses TRBV5-1 with TRBJ2-1; TRBD2 matches 12 bases. V lost 4 bases and J lost 12; bases outside the gene matches: 5. Germline CDR1 SGHRS, CDR2 YFSETQ. This CDR3 comprises 13 residues. In DNA form, the CDR3 reads TGCGCCAGCAGCGAAGGACTAGCGGGAAGGCAGTTCTTC. This translates into CASSEGLAGRQFF. Combining the CDR3 with reference TRBV5-1 and TRBJ2-1 gives the whole variable domain KAGVTQTPRYLIKTRGQQVTLSCSPISGHRSVSWYQQTPGQGLQFLFEYFSETQRNKGNFPGRFSGRQFSNSRSEMNVSTLELGDSALYLCASSEGLAGRQFFGPGTRLTVL.

The chain has TRBV2 and TRBJ1-3, with a possible D match to TRBD1 (6 bases). Per germline, CDR1 SNHLY and CDR2 FYNNEI. The V end was cut by 3 bases, the J end by 7 bases, with 16 bases between. The CDR3 length is 15 residues. For the CDR3, the DNA is TGTGCCAGCAGTGAGTTACAGGGCATACGGAACACCATATATTTT. Translation: CASSELQGIRNTIYF.

The rearrangement joins TRBV19 to TRBJ1-2; weak D call: TRBD1 (6 bases). V lost 4 bases, J lost 0 bases, and 9 bases lay in between. Germline assignment: CDR1 LNHDA and CDR2 SQIVND (reference sequence). CDR3 size: 14 residues. CDR3 loop: CASSTGQTNYGYTF. The CDR3 DNA reads TGTGCCAGTAGTACTGGACAGACTAACTATGGCTACACCTTC.

This clone was observed once. The J gene is TRBJ1-1, the V gene TRBV18; tentative D call: TRBD1 (6 bases). Germline V gene lookup returns CDR1 KGHSH and CDR2 LQKENI. V dropped 0 bases and J dropped 6 bases, with 11 bases sitting between them. This CDR3 has 14 amino acids. CDR3 sequence (DNA): TGTGCCAGCTCACCACCTCGGGGGGGCGCTGAAGCTTTCTTT. It encodes CASSPPRGGAEAFF.